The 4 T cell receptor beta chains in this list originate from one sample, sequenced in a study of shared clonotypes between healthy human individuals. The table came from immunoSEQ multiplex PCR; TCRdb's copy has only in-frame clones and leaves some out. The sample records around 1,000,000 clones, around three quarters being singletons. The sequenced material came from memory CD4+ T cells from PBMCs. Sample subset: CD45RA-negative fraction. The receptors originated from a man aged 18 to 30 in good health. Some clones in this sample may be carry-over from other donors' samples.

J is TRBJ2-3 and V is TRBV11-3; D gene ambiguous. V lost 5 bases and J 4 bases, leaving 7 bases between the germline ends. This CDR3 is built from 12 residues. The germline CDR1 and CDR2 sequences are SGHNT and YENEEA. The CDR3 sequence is CASSINPDTQYF. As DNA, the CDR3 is TGTGCCAGCAGCATAAACCCAGATACGCAGTATTTT. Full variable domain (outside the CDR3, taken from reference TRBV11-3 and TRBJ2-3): EAGVVQSPRYKIIEKKQPVAFWCNPISGHNTLYWYLQNLGQGPELLIRYENEEAVDDSQLPKDRFSAERLKGVDSTLKIQPAELGDSAVYLCASSINPDTQYFGPGTRLTVL.

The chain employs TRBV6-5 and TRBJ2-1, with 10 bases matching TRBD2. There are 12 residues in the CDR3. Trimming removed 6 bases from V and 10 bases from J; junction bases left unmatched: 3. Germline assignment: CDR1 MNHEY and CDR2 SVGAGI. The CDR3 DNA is TGTGCCAGCAGATCGACTAGCGGGGAGCAGTTCTTC. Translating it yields CASRSTSGEQFF.

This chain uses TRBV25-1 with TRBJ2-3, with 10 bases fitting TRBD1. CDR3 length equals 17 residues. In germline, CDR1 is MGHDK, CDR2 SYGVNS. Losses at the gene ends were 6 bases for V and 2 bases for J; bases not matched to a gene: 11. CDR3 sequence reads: CASRPLAGQGPTDTQYF. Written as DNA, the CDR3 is TGTGCCAGCAGACCACTGGCGGGACAGGGGCCCACAGATACGCAGTATTTT.

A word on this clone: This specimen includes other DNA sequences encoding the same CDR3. This chain's CDR3 is CASSPRLYEQYF. The CDR3 DNA sequence: TGTGCCAGCAGTCCCCGCCTCTACGAGCAGTACTTC. The rearrangement uses TRBV28 and TRBJ2-7, with D unresolved. Germline-derived CDR1 and CDR2 are MDHEN and SYDVKM. Trimming took 5 bases from V and 3 from J, leaving 8 bases between them. This CDR3 comprises 12 residues.